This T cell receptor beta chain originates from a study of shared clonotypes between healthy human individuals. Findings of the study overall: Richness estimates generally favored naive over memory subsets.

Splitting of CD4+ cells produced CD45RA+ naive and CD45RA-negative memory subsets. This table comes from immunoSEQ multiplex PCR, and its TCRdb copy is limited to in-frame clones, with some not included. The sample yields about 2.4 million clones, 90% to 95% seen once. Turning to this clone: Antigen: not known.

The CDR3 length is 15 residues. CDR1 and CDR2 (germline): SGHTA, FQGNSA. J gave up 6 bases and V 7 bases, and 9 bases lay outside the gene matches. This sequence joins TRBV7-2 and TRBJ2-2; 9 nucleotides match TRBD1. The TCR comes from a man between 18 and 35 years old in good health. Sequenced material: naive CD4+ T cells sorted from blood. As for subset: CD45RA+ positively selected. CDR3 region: CASNRGTGSPGELFF. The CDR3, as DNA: TGTGCCAGCAATAGAGGGACAGGGAGCCCCGGGGAGCTGTTTTTT.